This T cell receptor beta chain emerged from a study of blood T cell repertoires in COVID-19. Study at large: Some COVID-19 samples were acute and others convalescent; all came from the United States, Italy and Spain. Sources were T cells, B-cell-depleted T cells, or PBMCs; the material itself was cDNA or gDNA.

Original processing methods: Estimated nucleated cell counts came from reference gene primer amplification. Clones were read by immunoSEQ multiplex PCR, and TCRdb kept only the in-frame ones, dropping some. The D gene and trimming were derived from the DNA, and the V and J assignments and clone size from that table. The sample lists approximately 220,000 clones; approximately 82% were seen once. The germline V gene has CDR1 MNHEY and CDR2 SVGEGT. Trimming removed 5 bases at V and 0 bases at J, with 23 bases between. The CDR3 consists of 19 residues. This clone has more than one count but fewer than ten.

The V gene is TRBV6-2 or TRBV6-3, the J gene TRBJ1-5, with a weak D call TRBD1 (6 bases). The sequencing sample was made of peripheral blood. This receptor was taken from a woman aged 45-65 years with acute or convalescent COVID-19. Written as DNA, the CDR3 is TGTGCCAGCAGTCCCAGGGGTGGACCGACTACCACTAGCAATCAGCCCCAGCATTTT. It is translated as CASSPRGGPTTTSNQPQHF.